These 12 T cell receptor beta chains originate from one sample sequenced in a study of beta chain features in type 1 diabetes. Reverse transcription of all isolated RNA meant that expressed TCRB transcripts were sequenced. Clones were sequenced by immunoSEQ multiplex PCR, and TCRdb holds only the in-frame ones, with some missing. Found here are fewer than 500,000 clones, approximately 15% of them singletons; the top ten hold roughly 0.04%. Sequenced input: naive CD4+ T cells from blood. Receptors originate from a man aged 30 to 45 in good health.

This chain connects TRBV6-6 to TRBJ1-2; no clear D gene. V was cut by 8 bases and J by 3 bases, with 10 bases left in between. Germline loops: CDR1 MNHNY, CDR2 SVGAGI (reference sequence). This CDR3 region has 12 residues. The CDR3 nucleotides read TGTGCCAGCGGGATTGGACACTATGGCTACACCTTC. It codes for CASGIGHYGYTF.

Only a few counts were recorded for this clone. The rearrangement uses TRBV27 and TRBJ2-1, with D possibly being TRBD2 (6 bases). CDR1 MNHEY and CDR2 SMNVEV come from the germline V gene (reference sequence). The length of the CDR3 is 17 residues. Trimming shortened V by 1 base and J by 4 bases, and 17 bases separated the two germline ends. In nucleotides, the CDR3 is TGTGCCAGCAGTTTATTAGTACGGGACTCATATTACAATGAGCAGTTCTTC. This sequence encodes CASSLLVRDSYYNEQFF.

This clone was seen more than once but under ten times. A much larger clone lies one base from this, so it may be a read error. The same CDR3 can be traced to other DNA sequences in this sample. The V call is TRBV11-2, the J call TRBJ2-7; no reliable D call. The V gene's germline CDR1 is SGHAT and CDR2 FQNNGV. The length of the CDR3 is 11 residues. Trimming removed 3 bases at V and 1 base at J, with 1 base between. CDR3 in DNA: TGTGCCAGCAGCTTTTCCTACGAGCAGTACTTC. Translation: CASSFSYEQYF.

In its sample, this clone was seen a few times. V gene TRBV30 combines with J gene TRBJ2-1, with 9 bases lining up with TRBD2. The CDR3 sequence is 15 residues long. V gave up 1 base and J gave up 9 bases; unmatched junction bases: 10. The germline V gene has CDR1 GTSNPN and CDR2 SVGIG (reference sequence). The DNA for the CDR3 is TGTGCCTGGAGTGGAGGACTAGCGAGAGGGGGTGAGCAGTTCTTC. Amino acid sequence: CAWSGGLARGGEQFF. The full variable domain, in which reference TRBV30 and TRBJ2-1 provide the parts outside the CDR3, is SQTIHQWPATLVQPVGSPLSLECTVEGTSNPNLYWYRQAAGRGLQLLFYSVGIGQISSEVPQNLSASRPQDRQFILSSKKLLLSDSGFYLCAWSGGLARGGEQFFGPGTRLTVL.

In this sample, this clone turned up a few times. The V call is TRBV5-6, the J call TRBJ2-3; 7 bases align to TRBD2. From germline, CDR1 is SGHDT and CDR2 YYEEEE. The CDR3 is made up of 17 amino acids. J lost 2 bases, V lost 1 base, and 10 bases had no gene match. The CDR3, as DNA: TGTGCCAGCAGCTTGTCCTTATGGACTAGGGACACAGATACGCAGTATTTT. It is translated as CASSLSLWTRDTDTQYF.

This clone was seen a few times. The CDR3 region is CAISEGPRGEKLFF. CDR3 nucleotides: TGTGCCATCAGTGAAGGTCCCAGAGGGGAAAAACTGTTTTTT. The V call is TRBV10-3, the J call TRBJ1-4; D is unresolved. Trimming removed 3 bases from V and 8 bases from J, with 13 bases in between. CDR1 is ENHRY and CDR2 is SYGVKD in the germline V gene. The CDR3 spans 14 residues.

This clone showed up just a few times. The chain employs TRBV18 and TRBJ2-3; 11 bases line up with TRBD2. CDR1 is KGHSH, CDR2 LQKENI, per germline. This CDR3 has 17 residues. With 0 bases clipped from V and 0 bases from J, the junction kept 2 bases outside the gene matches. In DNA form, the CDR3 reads TGTGCCAGCTCACCACCGACTAGCGGGAAGAGCACAGATACGCAGTATTTT. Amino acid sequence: CASSPPTSGKSTDTQYF.

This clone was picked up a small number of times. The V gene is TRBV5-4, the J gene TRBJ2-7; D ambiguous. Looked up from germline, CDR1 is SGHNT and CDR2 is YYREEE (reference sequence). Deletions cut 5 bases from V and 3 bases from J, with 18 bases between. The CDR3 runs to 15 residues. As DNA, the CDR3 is TGTGCCAGCAGTAAACGGATCCGGACCTACTACGAGCAGTACGTC. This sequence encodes CASSKRIRTYYEQYV.

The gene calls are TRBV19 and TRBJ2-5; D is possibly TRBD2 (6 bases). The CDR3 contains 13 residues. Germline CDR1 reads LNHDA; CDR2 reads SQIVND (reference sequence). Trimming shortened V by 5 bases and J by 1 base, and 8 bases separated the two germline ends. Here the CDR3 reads CASSGTSQETQYF. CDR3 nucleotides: TGTGCCAGTAGTGGGACTTCCCAAGAGACCCAGTACTTC. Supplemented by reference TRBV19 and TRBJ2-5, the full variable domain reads DGGITQSPKYLFRKEGQNVTLSCEQNLNHDAMYWYRQDPGQGLRLIYYSQIVNDFQKGDIAEGYSVSREKKESFPLTVTSAQKNPTAFYLCASSGTSQETQYFGPGTRLLVL.

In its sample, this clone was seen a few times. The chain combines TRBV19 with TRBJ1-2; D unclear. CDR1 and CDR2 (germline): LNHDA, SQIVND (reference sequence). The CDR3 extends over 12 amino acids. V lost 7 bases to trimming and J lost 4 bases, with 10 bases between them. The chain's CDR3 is CASKGGAYGYTF. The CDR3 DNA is TGTGCCAGTAAGGGCGGCGCCTATGGCTACACCTTC.

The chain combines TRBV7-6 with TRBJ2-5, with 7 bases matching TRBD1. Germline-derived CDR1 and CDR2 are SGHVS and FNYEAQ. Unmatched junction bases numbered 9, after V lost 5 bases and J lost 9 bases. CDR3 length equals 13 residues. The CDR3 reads CASSPRDRISQYF. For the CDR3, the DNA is TGTGCCAGCAGCCCCCGGGACAGAATTTCCCAGTACTTC.

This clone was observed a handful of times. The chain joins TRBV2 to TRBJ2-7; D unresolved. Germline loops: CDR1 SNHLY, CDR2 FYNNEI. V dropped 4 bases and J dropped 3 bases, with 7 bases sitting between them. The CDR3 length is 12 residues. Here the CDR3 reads CASSGRGYEQYF. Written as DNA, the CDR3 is TGTGCCAGCAGTGGTCGCGGCTACGAGCAGTACTTC. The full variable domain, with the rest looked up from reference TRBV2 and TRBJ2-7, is EPEVTQTPSHQVTQMGQEVILRCVPISNHLYFYWYRQILGQKVEFLVSFYNNEISEKSEIFDDQFSVERPDGSNFTLKIRSTKLEDSAMYFCASSGRGYEQYFGPGTRLTVT.